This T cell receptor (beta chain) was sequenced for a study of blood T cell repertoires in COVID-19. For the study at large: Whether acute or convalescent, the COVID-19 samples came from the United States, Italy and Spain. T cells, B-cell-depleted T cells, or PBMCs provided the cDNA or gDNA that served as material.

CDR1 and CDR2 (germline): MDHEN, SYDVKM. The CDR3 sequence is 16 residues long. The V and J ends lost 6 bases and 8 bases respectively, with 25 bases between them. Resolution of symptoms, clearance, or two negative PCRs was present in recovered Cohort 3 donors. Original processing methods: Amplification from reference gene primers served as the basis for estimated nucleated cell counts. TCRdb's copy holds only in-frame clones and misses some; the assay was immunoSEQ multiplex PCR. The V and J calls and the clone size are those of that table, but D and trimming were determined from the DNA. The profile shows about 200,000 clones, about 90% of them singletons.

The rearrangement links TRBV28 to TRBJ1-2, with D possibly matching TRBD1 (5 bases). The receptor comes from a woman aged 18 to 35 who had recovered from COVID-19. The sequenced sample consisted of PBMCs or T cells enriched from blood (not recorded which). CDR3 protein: CASSQFRATSHLGYTF. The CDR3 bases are TGTGCCAGCAGCCAATTCAGGGCTACTAGCCACCTGGGCTACACCTTC.